This entry lists 7 T cell receptor beta chains sequenced from one sample in a study of shared clonotypes between healthy human individuals. Profiling relied on immunoSEQ multiplex PCR, and the TCRdb table lists in-frame clones only, not all of them. The sample contains approximately 700,000 clones, roughly 73% of which appear only once. Sequencing used memory CD4+ T cells sorted from blood. Specified subset: CD45RA-negative fraction. All receptors come from a woman aged 25 to 39 in good health.

The chain has TRBV4-1 and TRBJ1-2; D is unclear. The CDR3 totals 12 residues. Germline V gene sequence: CDR1 MGHRA, CDR2 YSYEKL. Deletions cut 0 bases from V and 6 bases from J, with 5 bases between. In DNA form, the CDR3 reads TGCGCCAGCAGCCAAGAACGGAATGGCTACACCTTC. Protein sequence: CASSQERNGYTF.

This clone has only a few counts. V gene TRBV5-1 combines with J gene TRBJ2-7; 7 positions match TRBD1. V gave up 5 bases and J gave up 0 bases; unmatched junction bases: 5. Germline V gene sequence: CDR1 SGHRS, CDR2 YFSETQ. CDR3 length: 14 residues. CDR3 bases: TGCGCCAGCAGGAGGACAGGAAACTCCTACGAGCAGTACTTC. It translates to CASRRTGNSYEQYF.

This sequence joins TRBV4-1 and TRBJ2-5; 7 positions match TRBD2. The DNA matches TRBJ2-7 better at its end, which makes the J call doubtful. CDR1 is MGHRA, CDR2 YSYEKL, per germline. The CDR3 loop spans 15 amino acids. The CDR3 region is CASSQTSSGYYEQYF. The CDR3 nucleotides read TGCGCCAGCAGCCAAACATCTAGCGGCTACTACGAGCAGTACTTC.

The rearrangement uses TRBV25-1 and TRBJ1-1; D is perhaps TRBD1 (6 bases). Trimming cost V 9 bases and J 4 bases, with 12 bases left between them. The germline gives CDR1 MGHDK, CDR2 SYGVNS. The CDR3 extends over 12 amino acids. The CDR3 here is CASKRGATEAFF. As DNA, the CDR3 is TGTGCCAGTAAACGGGGGGCCACTGAAGCTTTCTTT.

Concerning this clone: Other DNA sequences in this specimen translate into the identical CDR3. V and J are TRBV2 and TRBJ1-5; 10 bases are shared with TRBD1. The CDR3 sequence is 14 residues long. V dropped 6 bases and J dropped 2; count of bases not matched to a gene: 1. Per germline, CDR1 SNHLY and CDR2 FYNNEI. CDR3 protein: CASSGTGGNQPQHF. The CDR3 DNA reads as TGTGCCAGCAGCGGGACAGGGGGCAATCAGCCCCAGCATTTT.

V is TRBV6-5 and J is TRBJ2-5, with a possible D match to TRBD2 (5 bases). The CDR3 is made up of 13 amino acids. Germline loops: CDR1 MNHEY, CDR2 SVGAGI. V lost 2 bases and J 2 bases, leaving 6 bases between the germline ends. The CDR3: CASSYRGQETQYF. The CDR3 region has the DNA TGTGCCAGCAGTTACCGGGGTCAAGAGACCCAGTACTTC.

The rearrangement joins TRBV7-9 to TRBJ1-5; 12 nucleotides align to TRBD1. This CDR3 has 18 residues. Unmatched junction bases numbered 6, after V lost 3 bases and J lost 0 bases. CDR1 and CDR2 from the germline V gene are SEHNR and FQNEAQ (reference sequence). This CDR3 reads CASSLGTGGLYSNQPQHF. For the CDR3, the DNA is TGTGCCAGCAGCTTGGGGACAGGGGGCCTTTATAGCAATCAGCCCCAGCATTTT.